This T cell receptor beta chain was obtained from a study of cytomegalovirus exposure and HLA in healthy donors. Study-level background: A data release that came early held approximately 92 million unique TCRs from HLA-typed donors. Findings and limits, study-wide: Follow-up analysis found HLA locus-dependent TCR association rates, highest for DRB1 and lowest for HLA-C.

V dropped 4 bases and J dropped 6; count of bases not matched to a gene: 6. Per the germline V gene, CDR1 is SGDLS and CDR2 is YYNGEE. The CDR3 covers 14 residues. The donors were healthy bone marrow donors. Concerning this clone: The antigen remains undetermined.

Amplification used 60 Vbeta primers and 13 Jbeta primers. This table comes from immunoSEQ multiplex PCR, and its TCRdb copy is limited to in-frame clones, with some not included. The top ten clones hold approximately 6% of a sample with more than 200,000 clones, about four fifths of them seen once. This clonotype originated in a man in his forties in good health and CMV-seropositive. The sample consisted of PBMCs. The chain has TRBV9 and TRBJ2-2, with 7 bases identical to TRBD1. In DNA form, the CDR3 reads TGTGCCAGCAGCACATCCCAGGGGGCCGGGGAGCTGTTTTTT. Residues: CASSTSQGAGELFF.